This TCR beta chain is from a study of graft-versus-host responses after intestinal transplantation. Study summary: Recipients were all induced with anti-thymocyte globulin, then given tacrolimus and steroids for roughly 3 years. Notes on the study in general: Peak circulating GvH clone levels were associated with early post-transplant HvG declines. Within allografts, high graft-versus-host to host-versus-graft clonal ratios were seen among patients with graft-donor T cell macrochimerism.

Produced via immunoSEQ multiplex PCR; TCRdb's table is partial and in-frame only. The sample records 95,000 to 150,000 clones, approximately 95% being singletons. Trimming took 5 bases from V and 6 from J; bases not matched to a gene: 9. The germline V gene has CDR1 MNHEY and CDR2 SMNVEV (reference sequence). The CDR3 length is 15 residues. Concerning this clone: Its matching antigen is unknown.

Sequenced material: unstimulated CD8+ T cells sorted from spleen or lymph node cells, taken before intestinal transplant. This sequence joins TRBV27 and TRBJ2-2, with TRBD2 matching 7 bases. This sequence originates from a human donor who received an intestinal transplant. This CDR3 is CASSPRTSWAGELFF. The CDR3 bases are TGTGCCAGCAGTCCCCGGACTAGTTGGGCCGGGGAGCTGTTTTTT.